This is a list of T cell receptor beta chains from one sample in a study of T cells in Graves' hyperthyroidism and ophthalmopathy. TCRdb ran MiXCR on the multiplex PCR reads and lists one entry per CDR3 protein. The data contain about 360,000 distinct CDR3 sequences, about 13% of them singletons. Sequencing was performed on blood. The receptors were gathered from a woman between 18 and 29 years old with Graves' hyperthyroidism. Both conserved end residues are trimmed from each CDR3.

V	J	CDR3
TRBV7-9	TRBJ1-1	ASSPPTGLTTEAF
TRBV5-1	TRBJ2-2	ASSLGRFGAGELF
TRBV6-1	TRBJ1-2	ASSEEAAALYYGYT
TRBV4-3	TRBJ1-2	ASSQEAQTSYGYT
TRBV5-6	TRBJ2-1	ASSQGTGANNNEQF
TRBV28	TRBJ1-4	ASRIGGHEKLF
TRBV27	TRBJ2-3	ASRPAGTGNRGTSPDTQY
TRBV6-2/TRBV6-3	TRBJ2-7	ASSRTTGSLEQY
TRBV13	TRBJ2-2	ASSLWSRRITGELF
TRBV12-3/TRBV12-4	TRBJ1-5	ASSTDRVQPQH
TRBV12-3/TRBV12-4	TRBJ1-2	ASSSPDTLSMGYT
TRBV4-1	TRBJ2-7	ASSRTSGSSYEQY
TRBV11-2	TRBJ1-2	ASSLDTGGGSAGYT
TRBV10-3	TRBJ1-5	AISGYSNQPQH
TRBV6-1	TRBJ1-6	ASNNRDRGLNSPLH
TRBV10-2	TRBJ1-2	ASNPTASGYGYT
TRBV4-1	TRBJ1-1	ASSQYGNTEAF
TRBV19	TRBJ1-5	ASSKAGSNQPQH
TRBV3-1	TRBJ2-5	ASSLNGEETQY
TRBV6-1	TRBJ1-3	ASSTGTPNSGNTIY
TRBV4-1	TRBJ1-1	ASSQGSRGHTEAF
TRBV5-1	TRBJ2-7	ASSLGLLTAGSINYEQY
TRBV3-1	TRBJ1-2	ASSLSGGYT
TRBV5-5	TRBJ2-1	ASRLAGGPEFYNEQF
TRBV6-1	TRBJ1-1	ASSKTREAF
TRBV2	TRBJ2-2	ATRDRTSTGELF
TRBV29-1	TRBJ2-2	SVTGGTGELF
TRBV4-1	TRBJ1-2	ASSQDFTGRNYGYT
TRBV4-2	TRBJ2-1	ASSQDFAGGSNEQF
TRBV20-1	TRBJ1-3	SARDERTATIY
TRBV7-3	TRBJ2-2	VSSRDRGLNTGELF
TRBV4-3	TRBJ1-6	ATSEGSSYNSPLH
TRBV4-1	TRBJ1-2	ASSTRTGDGYT
TRBV6-1	TRBJ2-7	ASSARGASYEQY
TRBV6-1	TRBJ2-1	ASSPGTGGSYNEQF
TRBV20-1	TRBJ2-5	SARSLPGTSGGPYQETQY
TRBV24-1	TRBJ2-2	ATSDFIPPQGDTGELF
TRBV12-3/TRBV12-4	TRBJ1-4	ASSFLDRDGEKLF
TRBV13	TRBJ2-1	ASSPLSRQGVGDQF
TRBV7-9	TRBJ2-1	ASSHTQREGLYNEQF
TRBV7-3	TRBJ2-5	ASSLAREGRQKTQY
TRBV5-1	TRBJ2-5	ASSLVSGGEETQY
TRBV20-1	TRBJ1-2	SAESPRGGQDGYT
TRBV3-1	TRBJ1-3	ASSHPAGPNSGNTIY
TRBV27	TRBJ2-7	ASSLRGAEQY
TRBV19	TRBJ2-2	ASRASGETGELF
TRBV11-1	TRBJ1-1	ASSLRTAMNTEAF
TRBV7-2	TRBJ2-5	ASSARTGAEETQY
TRBV5-1	TRBJ1-5	ASSLAGQGHQPQH
TRBV20-1	TRBJ2-7	SAAQSYEQY
TRBV30	TRBJ2-3	AWSDSTDTQY
TRBV6-7	TRBJ2-5	ASSLRRTSGLEY
TRBV20-1	TRBJ2-7	SARATDRSYEQY